This T cell receptor (beta chain) was captured by sequencing in a study of cytotoxic CD8 clonotypes in ibrutinib-treated CLL. This clone was seen just once. Produced via immunoSEQ multiplex PCR; TCRdb's table is partial and in-frame only. The sample shows tens of thousands of clones, roughly 57% of them seen only once. Germline V gene data show CDR1 as MNHEY and CDR2 as SVGAGI. This CDR3 contains 12 residues. Trimming removed 7 bases from V and 3 bases from J, with 6 bases in between. Sequenced material: PBMCs, taken after 12 months of ibrutinib treatment. This receptor was obtained from a human donor with chronic lymphocytic leukemia. The V and J genes are TRBV6-5 and TRBJ1-4; D is unresolved. DNA of the CDR3: TGTGCCAGCAAGGGTGCTAATGAAAAACTGTTTTTT. Its translation: CASKGANEKLFF.